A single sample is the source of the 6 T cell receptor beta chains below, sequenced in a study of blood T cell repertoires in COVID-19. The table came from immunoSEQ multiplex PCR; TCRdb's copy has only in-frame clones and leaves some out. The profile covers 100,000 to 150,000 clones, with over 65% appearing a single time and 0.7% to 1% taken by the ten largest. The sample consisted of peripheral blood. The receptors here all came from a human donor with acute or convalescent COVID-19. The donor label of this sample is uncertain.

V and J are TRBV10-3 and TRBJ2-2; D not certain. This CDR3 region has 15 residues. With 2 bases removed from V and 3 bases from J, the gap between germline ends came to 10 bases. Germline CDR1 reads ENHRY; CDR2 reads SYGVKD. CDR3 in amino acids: CAISERQSYTGELFF. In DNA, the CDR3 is TGTGCCATCAGTGAGCGACAATCTTACACCGGGGAGCTGTTTTTT.

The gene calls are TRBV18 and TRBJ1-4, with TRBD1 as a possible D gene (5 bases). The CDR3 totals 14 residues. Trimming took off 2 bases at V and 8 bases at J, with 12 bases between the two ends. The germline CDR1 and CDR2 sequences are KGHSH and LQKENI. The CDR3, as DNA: TGTGCCAGCTCACCAAACGGGGGGAACGAAAAACTGTTTTTT. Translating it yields CASSPNGGNEKLFF.

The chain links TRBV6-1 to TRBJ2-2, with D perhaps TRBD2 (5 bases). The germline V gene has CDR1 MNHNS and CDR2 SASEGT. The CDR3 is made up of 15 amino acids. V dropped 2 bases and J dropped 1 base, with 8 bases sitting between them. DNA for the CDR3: TGTGCCAGCAGTGAATGGGCGGGGAACACCGGGGAGCTGTTTTTT. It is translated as CASSEWAGNTGELFF.

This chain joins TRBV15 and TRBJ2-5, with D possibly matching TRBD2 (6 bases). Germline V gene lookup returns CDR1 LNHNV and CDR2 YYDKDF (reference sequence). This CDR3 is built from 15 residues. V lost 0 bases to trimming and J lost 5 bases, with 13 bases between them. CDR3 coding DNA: TGTGCCACCAGCAGAGATTCCCGGACTACGGAGACCCAGTACTTC. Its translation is CATSRDSRTTETQYF.

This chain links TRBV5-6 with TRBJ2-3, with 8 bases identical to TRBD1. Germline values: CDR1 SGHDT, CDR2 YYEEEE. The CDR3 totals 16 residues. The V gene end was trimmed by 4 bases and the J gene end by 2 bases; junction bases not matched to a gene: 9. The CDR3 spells CASSQKDRAYTDTQYF. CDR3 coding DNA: TGTGCCAGCAGCCAAAAGGACAGGGCCTACACAGATACGCAGTATTTT.

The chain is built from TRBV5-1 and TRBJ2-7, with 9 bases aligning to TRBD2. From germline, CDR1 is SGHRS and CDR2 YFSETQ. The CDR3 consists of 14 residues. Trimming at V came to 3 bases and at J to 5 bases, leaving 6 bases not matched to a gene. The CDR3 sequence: CASSSTGTSHEQYF. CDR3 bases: TGCGCCAGCAGCTCTACCGGGACTAGCCACGAGCAGTACTTC.